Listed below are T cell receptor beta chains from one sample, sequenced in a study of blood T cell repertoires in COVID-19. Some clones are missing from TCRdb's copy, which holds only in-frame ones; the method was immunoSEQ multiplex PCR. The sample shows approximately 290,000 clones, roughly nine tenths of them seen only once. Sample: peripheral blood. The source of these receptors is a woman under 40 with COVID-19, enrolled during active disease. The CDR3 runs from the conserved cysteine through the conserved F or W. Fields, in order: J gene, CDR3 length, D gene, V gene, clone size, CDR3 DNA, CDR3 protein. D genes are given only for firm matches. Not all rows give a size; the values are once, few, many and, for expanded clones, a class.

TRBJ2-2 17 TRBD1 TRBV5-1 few TGCGCCAGCAGCTTAAACACAGGGGGCGCTATCACCGGGGAGCTGTTTTTT CASSLNTGGAITGELFF
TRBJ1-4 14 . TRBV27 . TGTGCCAGCAGTTTATTAGGGGAACGCGAAAAACTGTTTTTT CASSLLGEREKLFF
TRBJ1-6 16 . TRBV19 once TGTGCCAGTAGTATGGGGGGACTCAAGGCGAATTCACCCCTCCACTTT CASSMGGLKANSPLHF
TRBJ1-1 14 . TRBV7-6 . TGTGCCAGCAGCTTAGCGGCGGGCACCACTGAAGCTTTCTTT CASSLAAGTTEAFF
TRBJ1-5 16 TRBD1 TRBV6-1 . TGTGCCAGCAGTGAAAAACAGGGGGCGAGCAATCAGCCCCAGCATTTT CASSEKQGASNQPQHF
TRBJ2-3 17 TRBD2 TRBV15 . TGTGCCACCAGCAGATCGGGGACTAGCGGAAGCACAGATACGCAGTATTTT CATSRSGTSGSTDTQYF
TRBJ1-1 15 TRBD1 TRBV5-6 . TGTGCCAGCAGCTCGTCCTATACAGGGGGCACTGAAGCTTTCTTT CASSSSYTGGTEAFF
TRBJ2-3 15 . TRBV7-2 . TGTGCCAGCAGCTTTTCTCTCCAGGGGACAGATACGCAGTATTTT CASSFSLQGTDTQYF
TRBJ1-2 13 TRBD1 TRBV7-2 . TGTGCCAGCAGCTCAGGAGGACAGGCGGGGAACACCTTC CASSSGGQAGNTF
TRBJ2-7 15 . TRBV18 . TGTGCCACCTCACTCGAGGCGAGATCCCACTACGAGCAGTACTTC CATSLEARSHYEQYF
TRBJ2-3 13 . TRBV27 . TGTGCCACCATGCGAGGCCAAACAGATACGCAGTATTTT CATMRGQTDTQYF
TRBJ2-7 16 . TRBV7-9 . TGTGCCAGCAGCCGCCCGGAGGGCAGCTATTCCTACGAGCAGTACTTC CASSRPEGSYSYEQYF
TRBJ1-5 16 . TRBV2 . TGTGCCAGCAGTGATGGTGGCGGGATACGAAATCAGCCCCAGCATTTT CASSDGGGIRNQPQHF
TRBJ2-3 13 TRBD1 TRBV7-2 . TGTGCCAGCAGCCAACTGACAGGGAGCACGCAGTATTTT CASSQLTGSTQYF
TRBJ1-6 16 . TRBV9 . TGTGCCAGCAGCGGAGGGACTGCGTGGGGGAATTCACCCCTCCACTTT CASSGGTAWGNSPLHF
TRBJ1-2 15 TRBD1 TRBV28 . TGTGCCAGCAGTATACCACCGGGACAGGGGATGGGCTACACCTTC CASSIPPGQGMGYTF
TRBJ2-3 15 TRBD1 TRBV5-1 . TGCGCCAGCAGCCCGCCGGGACAGAGCACAGATACGCAGTATTTT CASSPPGQSTDTQYF
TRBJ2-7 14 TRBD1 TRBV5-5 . TGTGCCAGCTCAATTTGGGGGACAGGGAGAGAGCAGTACTTC CASSIWGTGREQYF
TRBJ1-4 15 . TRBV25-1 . TGTGCCAGCAGTGAAAATTTGGGTCAGGTTGAAAAACTGTTTTTT CASSENLGQVEKLFF
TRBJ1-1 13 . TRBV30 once TGTGCCTGGAGTGTAAGGGGGGGAACCGAAGCTTTCTTT CAWSVRGGTEAFF
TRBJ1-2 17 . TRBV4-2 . TGTGCCAGCAGCCAAGATCAAAGGGCGGGGGAGAACTATGGCTACACCTTC CASSQDQRAGENYGYTF
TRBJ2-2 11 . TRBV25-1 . TGTGCCAGCGACTTCAGCGGGGAGCTGTTTTTT CASDFSGELFF
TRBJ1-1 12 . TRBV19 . TGTGCCAGTAGTCGGGGGGAAACTGAAGCTTTCTTT CASSRGETEAFF
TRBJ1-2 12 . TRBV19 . TGTGCCAGTAGTATAGACGTCTATGGCTACACCTTC CASSIDVYGYTF
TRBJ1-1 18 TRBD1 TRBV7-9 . TGTGCCAGCAGCTTAGGGGGGACAGGGGGAACCCCGGACACTGAAGCTTTCTTT CASSLGGTGGTPDTEAFF
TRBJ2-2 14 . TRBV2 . TGTGCCAGCGACCGGAGGGGCGATCCCGGGGAGCTGTTTTTT CASDRRGDPGELFF
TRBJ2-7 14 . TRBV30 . TGTGCCTGGAGTGTTAGAACAGGGTCCTACGAGCAGTACTTC CAWSVRTGSYEQYF
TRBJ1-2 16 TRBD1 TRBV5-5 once TGTGCCAGCAGCTTGGGGGGGACAGGGGAGAACTATGGCTACACCTTC CASSLGGTGENYGYTF
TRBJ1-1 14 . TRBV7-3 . TGTGCCAGCAGCCCGGGGGGGAAGAACACTGAAGCTTTCTTT CASSPGGKNTEAFF
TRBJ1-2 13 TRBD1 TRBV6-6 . TGTGCCAGCAGCCGCGGACAGGTGCGGGGCTACACCTTC CASSRGQVRGYTF
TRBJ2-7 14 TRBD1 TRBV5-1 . TGCGCCAGCAGCTTGGGACAGGGGGAAAACGAGCAGTACTTC CASSLGQGENEQYF
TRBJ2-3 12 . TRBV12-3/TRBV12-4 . TGTGCCAGCAGTTTCTTGGAGGATACGCAGTATTTT CASSFLEDTQYF
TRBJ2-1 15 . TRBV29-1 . TGCAGCGTTGAATTCCCAAGGGGCGCGGACAATGAGCAGTTCTTC CSVEFPRGADNEQFF
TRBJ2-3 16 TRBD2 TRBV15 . TGTGCCACCAGCAGAGTCACGGCGGGAGGGACAGATACGCAGTATTTT CATSRVTAGGTDTQYF
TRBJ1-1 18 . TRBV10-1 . TGCGCCAGCAGTGAGTGGGCAGGACTCATTTACATGAACACTGAAGCTTTCTTT CASSEWAGLIYMNTEAFF
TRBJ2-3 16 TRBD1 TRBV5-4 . TGTGCCAGCAGCTTATACAGGGGGCTTGAGGCAGATACGCAGTATTTT CASSLYRGLEADTQYF
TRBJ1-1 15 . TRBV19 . TGTGCCAGTAGTAACAGGGACGGTATGAACACTGAAGCTTTCTTT CASSNRDGMNTEAFF
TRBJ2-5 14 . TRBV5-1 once TGCGCCAGCAGCTATGACACGCTTGTAGAGACCCAGTACTTC CASSYDTLVETQYF
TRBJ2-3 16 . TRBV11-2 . TGTGCCAGCAGCTTAGTAGCGTCTTTGAGCACAGATACGCAGTATTTT CASSLVASLSTDTQYF
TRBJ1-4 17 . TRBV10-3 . TGTGCCATCAGTGAGTCGAGGCAGGGATCCGATAATGAAAAACTGTTTTTT CAISESRQGSDNEKLFF
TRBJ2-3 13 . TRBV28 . TGTGCGTTGTCCCGGTCTAGCACAGATACGCAGTATTTT CALSRSSTDTQYF
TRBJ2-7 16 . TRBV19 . TGTGCCAGTAGTTCGCAAGTCGACAGTCATGCCTACGAGCAGTACTTC CASSSQVDSHAYEQYF
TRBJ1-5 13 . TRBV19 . TGTGCCAGTGATCAGGGGTTTGGTCCGCCCCAGCATTTT CASDQGFGPPQHF
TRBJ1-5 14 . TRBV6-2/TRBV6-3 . TGTGCCAGCAGTTACGGCGGTAGCAATCAGCCCCAGCATTTT CASSYGGSNQPQHF
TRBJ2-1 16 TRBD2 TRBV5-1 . TGCGCCAGCAGCTTGGCCACTAGCGGGATGTACAATGAGCAGTTCTTC CASSLATSGMYNEQFF
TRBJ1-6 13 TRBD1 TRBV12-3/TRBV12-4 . TGTGCCAGCAGAAGGGGGGACAGTACTCCCCTCCACTTT CASRRGDSTPLHF
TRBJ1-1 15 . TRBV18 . TGTGCCAGCTCACCCCCAGGGGTAAGGGACACTGAAGCTTTCTTT CASSPPGVRDTEAFF
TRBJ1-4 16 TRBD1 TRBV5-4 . TGTGCCAGCAGCCCCGGGACAGGGGGAAAGAATGAAAAACTGTTTTTT CASSPGTGGKNEKLFF
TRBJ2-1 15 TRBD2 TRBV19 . TGTGCCAGTAGTAGACGACTAGCGGGAGCTGGTGAGCAGTTCTTC CASSRRLAGAGEQFF
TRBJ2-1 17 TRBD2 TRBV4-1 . TGCGCCAGCAGCCAGGACCGACTAGCGGGGGTAAACAATGAGCAGTTCTTC CASSQDRLAGVNNEQFF
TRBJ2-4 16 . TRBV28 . TGTGCCAGCACCCCCCAAAGCGGCGTAGCCAAAAACATTCAGTACTTC CASTPQSGVAKNIQYF
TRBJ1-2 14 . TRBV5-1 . TGCGCCAGCAGCTTGGAATATTTTAACTATGGCTACACCTTC CASSLEYFNYGYTF
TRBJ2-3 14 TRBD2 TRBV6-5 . TGTGCCAGCTTAAAAGCGGGAGGACCAGATACGCAGTATTTT CASLKAGGPDTQYF
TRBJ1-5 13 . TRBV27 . TGTGCCAGCAGCAACGGAGTGAATCAGCCCCAGCATTTT CASSNGVNQPQHF
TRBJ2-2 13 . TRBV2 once TGTGCCAGCAGGACACAGGGAACCAGGGAGCTGTTTTTT CASRTQGTRELFF
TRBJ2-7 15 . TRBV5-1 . TGCGCCAGCAGCTTGGACGGTAGCGGAGGGTACGAGCAGTACTTC CASSLDGSGGYEQYF
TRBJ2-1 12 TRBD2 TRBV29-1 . TGCAGCGTTGAGATTGGGGGGGTTGAGCAGTTCTTC CSVEIGGVEQFF
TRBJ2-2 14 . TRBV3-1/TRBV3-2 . TGTGCCAGCAGCCAAGGATCAGGATCCGGGGAGCTGTTTTTT CASSQGSGSGELFF
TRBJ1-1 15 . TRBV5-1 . TGCGCCAGCAGCTTGGGGACGACAGCGAACACTGAAGCTTTCTTT CASSLGTTANTEAFF
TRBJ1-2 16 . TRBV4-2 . TGTGCCAGCAGCCAGGCCAGGCAGCCAGCTAACTATGGCTACACCTTC CASSQARQPANYGYTF